This T cell receptor (beta chain) was documented in a study of blood T cell repertoires in COVID-19. Study in general: T cells, B-cell-depleted T cells, or PBMCs supplied cDNA or gDNA.

The CDR3 covers 11 residues. CDR1 is LGHNT and CDR2 is FRNRAP in the germline V gene. Of note for this clone: The germline gene is not matched at one end of the junction; a read error may be the cause.

Living in about two dozen US areas, the participants were between roughly 18 and 90 years of age. Under the authors' procedure: Amplifying reference gene primers gave estimates of nucleated cell counts. The table came from immunoSEQ multiplex PCR; TCRdb's copy has only in-frame clones and leaves some out. D and trimming were read from the DNA, whereas the V and J calls and clone size are those reported in that table. The table includes roughly 250,000 clones, around 90% detected once. This clonotype was sampled from a woman in her thirties with acute COVID-19. V gene TRBV12-5 combines with J gene TRBJ1-1; D is unresolved. Sequenced sample: PBMCs or T cells enriched from blood (not recorded which). In DNA, the CDR3 is TGTGCTAGTGCCCTTGACACGGAAGCTTTCTTT. This codes for CASALDTEAFF.